The sequence of this T cell receptor beta chain was determined in a study of T cell responses to AZD1222 COVID-19 vaccine. Method: immunoSEQ multiplex PCR; TCRdb's copy keeps in-frame clones and lacks some. The sample holds about 140,000 clones, 75% to 95% seen once. Points from the study as a whole: Donor demographics were predominantly white British with a female majority; clonal diversity may be underestimated. Spike-specific TCR depth and breadth grew after two AZD1222 doses. Regions 160-218 and 743-854 dominated among vaccine-associated CD4 TCRs spanning spike. Targets within unmutated variant regions were reportedly found for nearly half of spike-specific TCRs.

Unmatched junction bases numbered 1, after V lost 0 bases and J lost 3 bases. Germline V gene data show CDR1 as SGHRS and CDR2 as YFSETQ. This CDR3 is built from 15 residues. As concerns this clone: Its target is unknown.

V usage is TRBV5-1 and J usage is TRBJ2-2, with 8 positions matching TRBD1. The receptor's source is an adult who received the MenACWY meningococcal vaccine as a control. Specimen: peripheral blood, collected 28 days after the second dose of the MenACWY control vaccine. CDR3: CASSLGRGHTGELFF. The CDR3 nucleotides are TGCGCCAGCAGCTTGGGCAGGGGGCACACCGGGGAGCTGTTTTTT. Complete variable domain (other parts from reference TRBV5-1 and TRBJ2-2): KAGVTQTPRYLIKTRGQQVTLSCSPISGHRSVSWYQQTPGQGLQFLFEYFSETQRNKGNFPGRFSGRQFSNSRSEMNVSTLELGDSALYLCASSLGRGHTGELFFGEGSRLTVL.